The source of this TCR beta chain is a study of blood T cell repertoires in COVID-19. Study-level background: T cells, B-cell-depleted T cells, or PBMCs supplied cDNA or gDNA.

Participants had their cohort set by participant-reported clinical history. Trimming shortened V by 6 bases and J by 7 bases, and 21 bases separated the two germline ends. The CDR3 runs 15 residues. Germline lookup yields CDR1 MDHEN and CDR2 SYDVKM. This table comes from immunoSEQ multiplex PCR, and its TCRdb copy is limited to in-frame clones, with some not included. The sample lists around 200,000 clones; 85% to 90% were seen once. Sequencing was performed on PBMCs or T cells enriched from blood (not recorded which). This chain joins TRBV28 and TRBJ1-2; no reliable D call. This sequence originates from a woman in her thirties or forties with acute COVID-19. The CDR3 here is CASRGSTRSDLGYTF. CDR3 DNA: TGTGCCAGCAGGGGGAGCACAAGGTCGGATCTTGGCTACACCTTC.